The 12 T cell receptor beta chains listed next were all sequenced from one sample in a study of identical twins. TCRdb processed the 5' RACE reads anew with MiXCR; each CDR3 protein has one entry. Of 1.5 million to 2 million distinct CDR3 sequences listed, 32% are singletons. The specimen was cord blood. These receptors were obtained from a newborn girl in good health.

J is TRBJ2-2 and V is TRBV24-1, with D unresolved. Between the trimmed V and J ends, which lost 1 base and 2 bases, there was a span of 4 bases. The germline V gene has CDR1 KGHDR and CDR2 SFDVKD. CDR3 length: 14 residues. The CDR3 region has the DNA TGTGCCACCAGTGATTTTACTAACACCGGGGAGCTGTTTTTT. As protein: CATSDFTNTGELFF.

This clonotype was picked up a small number of times. J is TRBJ2-1 and V is TRBV4-1; TRBD2 might be the D (6 bases). The CDR3 runs to 13 residues. Trimming removed 2 bases at V and 9 bases at J, with 11 bases between. Germline CDR1 and CDR2: MGHRA and YSYEKL. CDR3 in amino acids: CASSQFAGPEQFF. For the CDR3, the DNA is TGCGCCAGCAGCCAATTTGCGGGGCCTGAGCAGTTCTTC.

With regard to this clonotype: This sequence may be a read error, since a much larger clone differs from it by one base. The V gene is TRBV29-1, the J gene TRBJ2-7; TRBD1 matches at 9 bases. Trimming at V came to 8 bases and at J to 1 base, leaving 9 bases not matched to a gene. Germline values: CDR1 SQVTM, CDR2 ANQGSEA. The CDR3 spans 14 residues. CDR3 DNA sequence: TGCAGCTTATTCGGGACAGGGCATTCCTACGAGCAGTACTTC. Translated, it gives CSLFGTGHSYEQYF.

The chain's CDR3 is CASSFASGAYEQYF. The CDR3 DNA is TGTGCCAGCAGTTTTGCTAGCGGGGCCTACGAGCAGTACTTC. This chain links TRBV12-3 or TRBV12-4 with TRBJ2-7, with TRBD2 identical over 9 bases. With 3 bases clipped from V and 2 bases from J, the junction kept 2 bases outside the gene matches. This CDR3 is 14 amino acids long.

The chain employs TRBV29-1 and TRBJ2-7, with D tentatively TRBD1 or TRBD2 (5 bases each). The CDR3 has 12 amino acids. Trimming cost V 4 bases and J 0 bases, with 7 bases left between them. The germline V gene encodes CDR1 SQVTM and CDR2 ANQGSEA. Here the CDR3 reads CSVGGNSYEQYF. CDR3 bases: TGCAGCGTTGGGGGGAACTCCTACGAGCAGTACTTC.

The rearrangement joins TRBV20-1 to TRBJ2-2; no clear D. The CDR3 runs 13 residues. The germline gives CDR1 DFQATT, CDR2 SNEGSKA (reference sequence). Trimming removed 7 bases from V and 2 bases from J, with 11 bases in between. CDR3 in DNA: TGCAGTGTCTCGAGAAGAAACACCGGGGAGCTGTTTTTT. The encoded protein is CSVSRRNTGELFF.

CDR3 region: CSAGMTGGFRYGYTF. The CDR3 DNA is TGCAGTGCCGGAATGACAGGGGGCTTTAGATATGGCTACACCTTC. The chain joins TRBV20-1 to TRBJ1-2; 10 bases fit TRBD1. Germline V gene lookup returns CDR1 DFQATT and CDR2 SNEGSKA (reference sequence). The ends lost 6 bases at V and 5 bases at J; junction bases unmatched: 12. CDR3 size: 15 residues.

The V and J genes are TRBV27 and TRBJ1-6; TRBD1 aligns across 9 bases. The CDR3 is 14 residues long. Germline-derived CDR1 and CDR2 are MNHEY and SMNVEV (reference sequence). The V gene end was trimmed by 3 bases and the J gene end by 9 bases; junction bases not matched to a gene: 3. CDR3 in amino acids: CASSFRDRASPLHF. The CDR3, as DNA: TGTGCCAGCAGTTTCCGGGACAGGGCTTCACCCCTCCACTTT.

The chain carries TRBV20-1 and TRBJ2-1, with a tentative D call TRBD1 (6 bases). Trimming removed 0 bases from V and 2 bases from J, with 23 bases in between. Germline CDR1 and CDR2: DFQATT and SNEGSKA (reference sequence). The CDR3 sequence is 19 residues long. The DNA for the CDR3 is TGCAGTGCTAGAGATTTCAACTATACGCTAGGGGGTGCCTACAATGAGCAGTTCTTC. As protein: CSARDFNYTLGGAYNEQFF.

As regards this clonotype: This may be a read error, as it is one base from a much larger clone. The chain is built from TRBV24-1 and TRBJ2-1, with TRBD2 as a possible D gene (5 bases). V lost 1 base and J lost 13, with 10 bases in between. CDR1 and CDR2 from the germline V gene are KGHDR and SFDVKD. The CDR3 is made up of 12 amino acids. CDR3 in amino acids: CATSDFGETQFF. CDR3 in DNA: TGTGCCACCAGTGATTTCGGGGAGACCCAGTTCTTC.

This clonotype has only a few counts. J is TRBJ1-3 and V is TRBV7-9; a possible D gene is TRBD1 (6 bases). V was shortened by 1 base and J by 0 bases, with 7 bases between the two germline ends. This CDR3 comprises 15 residues. The germline V gene encodes CDR1 SEHNR and CDR2 FQNEAQ (reference sequence). Here the CDR3 reads CASSLGGHSGNTIYF. Written as DNA, the CDR3 is TGTGCCAGCAGCTTAGGGGGGCACTCTGGAAACACCATATATTTT.

On this clonotype: Germline is not matched at one junction end, which may reflect a read error. The V call is TRBV7-2, the J call TRBJ1-2; TRBD1 matches at 8 bases. The CDR3 covers 14 residues. Germline loops: CDR1 SGHTA, CDR2 FQGNSA. CDR3 loop: CASSSGGSNYGHTF. DNA for the CDR3: TGTGCCAGCAGCTCAGGGGGCAGCAACTATGGCCACACCTTC.